This is a list of T cell receptor beta chains from one sample in a study of cytotoxic CD8 clonotypes in ibrutinib-treated CLL. Profiling relied on immunoSEQ multiplex PCR, and the TCRdb table lists in-frame clones only, not all of them. This table has 150,000 to 200,000 clones, around nine tenths appearing once. The material was PBMCs, obtained at disease progression, from a patient treated with ibrutinib. These receptors all stem from a human donor with chronic lymphocytic leukemia. CDR3s include the opening cysteine and the closing phenylalanine or tryptophan. A D gene is named only where the DNA matches it firmly. Part of the rows lack a size; the others show once, few, many or a class for expanded clones.

v_call	j_call	d_call	clone_size	cdr3_nt	cdr3_aa
TRBV6-1	TRBJ2-7	NA	few	TGTGCCAGTATTTTAGGGACCCAAAGATCCTACGAGCAGTACTTC	CASILGTQRSYEQYF
TRBV5-1	TRBJ2-5	NA	NA	TGCGCCAGCAGGCGAACCGGGGAACGCCAAGAGACCCAGTACTTC	CASRRTGERQETQYF
TRBV6-6	TRBJ1-5	TRBD1	NA	TGTGCCAGCGGGACAGGTTACCGTTATAGCAATCAGCCCCAGCATTTT	CASGTGYRYSNQPQHF
TRBV19	TRBJ2-1	NA	few	TGTGCCAGTAGCCTAAAGCCAAGCTCCTACAATGAGCAGTTCTTC	CASSLKPSSYNEQFF
TRBV10-3	TRBJ1-5	NA	few	TGTGCCATCAGTGAATGGATGAGTAGCAATCAGCCCCAGCATTTT	CAISEWMSSNQPQHF
TRBV9	TRBJ2-1	TRBD1	NA	TGTGCCAGCAGCAAAGGACAGGGGTGGCTTCGGGGTGAGCAGTTCTTC	CASSKGQGWLRGEQFF
TRBV9	TRBJ2-1	TRBD2	NA	TGTGCCAGCAGCGTAGCTGGGGGGGGACTAGCGGACCGAAGAAGGTCCTACAATGAGCAGTTCTTC	CASSVAGGGLADRRRSYNEQFF
TRBV29-1	TRBJ1-4	NA	NA	TGCAGCGTTGAGGTGGGTCAAAAACTGTTTTTT	CSVEVGQKLFF
TRBV4-1	TRBJ1-4	NA	NA	TGCGCCAGCAGCCAAGGGTTGCGGGGTGCAAGCTCGGCCCTTAATGAAAAACTGTTTTTT	CASSQGLRGASSALNEKLFF
TRBV7-2	TRBJ1-3	NA	NA	TGTGCCAGCAGCCCCCAAAGAGCTGGAAACACCATATATTTT	CASSPQRAGNTIYF
TRBV19	TRBJ1-2	TRBD1	NA	TGTGCCAGTAAGCACCTGGACAGGGTCTTTAGCGGCTACACCTTC	CASKHLDRVFSGYTF
TRBV6-6	TRBJ1-5	NA	NA	TGTGCCAGCAGTTACAGGGGTAGCAATCAGCCCCAGCATTTT	CASSYRGSNQPQHF
TRBV30	TRBJ1-1	NA	NA	TGTGCCTGGAGTTTGAGCCAGGGAGTTTCGGCTGAAGCTTTCTTT	CAWSLSQGVSAEAFF
TRBV28	TRBJ2-4	TRBD2	once	TGTGCCAGCAGTTCCTTGGAACTAGCGGTCAACGGGGAAAACATTCAGTACTTC	CASSSLELAVNGENIQYF
TRBV27	TRBJ2-1	NA	NA	TGTGCCAGCAGTCACAAGCGGGAGCAGTTCTTC	CASSHKREQFF
TRBV9	TRBJ2-3	NA	few	TGTGCCAGCAGCGTTCGTGGAATAGATACGCAGTATTTT	CASSVRGIDTQYF
TRBV5-1	TRBJ2-2	TRBD2	NA	TGCGCCAGCAGCGGACTAGCGGGAGAAGCCGGGGAGCTGTTTTTT	CASSGLAGEAGELFF
TRBV7-3	TRBJ1-3	TRBD1	NA	TGTGCCAGCAGTTGGGACAGGGGTGACACCATATATTTT	CASSWDRGDTIYF
TRBV4-2	TRBJ1-1	NA	NA	TGTGCCAGCAGCCAAGACGCGAGGGTGGACACTGAAGCTTTCTTT	CASSQDARVDTEAFF
TRBV9	TRBJ2-1	TRBD2	NA	TGTGCCAGCAGCACCCGACATAGCGGGACCATTAGTTCTTTCTCCTACAATGAGCAGTTCTTC	CASSTRHSGTISSFSYNEQFF
TRBV7-2	TRBJ2-2	TRBD1	NA	TGTGCCAGCAGCCGTGGGGACAGGGTTACTCAAGTCGGGGAGCTGTTTTTT	CASSRGDRVTQVGELFF
TRBV19	TRBJ2-1	TRBD2	NA	TGTGCCAGTAGTCCTAGGACTAGCATCACTGAGCAGTTCTTC	CASSPRTSITEQFF
TRBV28	TRBJ1-4	TRBD1	NA	TGTGCCAGCAGTTCTCAGGGGGGTAATGAAAAACTGTTTTTT	CASSSQGGNEKLFF
TRBV6-5	TRBJ2-7	NA	NA	TGTGCCAGCAGCCCCCGGGGCGGACTATACTACGAGCAGTACTTC	CASSPRGGLYYEQYF
TRBV7-9	TRBJ1-1	TRBD1	NA	TGTGCCAGCAGCCAAACAGGGGGCGAGAACACTGAAGCTTTCTTT	CASSQTGGENTEAFF
TRBV7-8	TRBJ1-2	NA	NA	TGTGCCAGCAGCTTACGGACGCTCGGGAGTGGCTACACCTTC	CASSLRTLGSGYTF
TRBV5-4	TRBJ2-3	NA	NA	TGTGCCAGCAGCTTGGAGCCGGGGCGAAATTCGGATACGCAGTATTTT	CASSLEPGRNSDTQYF
TRBV15	TRBJ1-5	NA	NA	TGTGCCACCAGCAGAGATCGGTGGGCAGGAGGCGGGGCACTATATCAGAGCAATCAGCCCCAGCATTTT	CATSRDRWAGGGALYQSNQPQHF
TRBV2	TRBJ2-5	NA	NA	TGTGCCAGCAGTGTACTACCCGAAGAGACCCAGTACTTC	CASSVLPEETQYF
TRBV4-2	TRBJ2-2	TRBD2	NA	TGTGCCAGCAGCCAAGTAGCGGGGGTCGTCGGCACCGGGGAGCTGTTTTTT	CASSQVAGVVGTGELFF
TRBV19	TRBJ1-2	TRBD1	NA	TGTGCCAGTAGCCAAACGGGGACAGGGGTTTTTGGCTACACCTTC	CASSQTGTGVFGYTF
TRBV7-3	TRBJ2-1	NA	NA	TGTGCCAGCAGCTCAGGAACGGGCCACAATGAGCAGTTCTTC	CASSSGTGHNEQFF
TRBV6-1	TRBJ2-7	TRBD2	NA	TGTGCCAGCAGTGAAGCTGCACTAGCGGGATTTTACGAGCAGTACTTC	CASSEAALAGFYEQYF
TRBV21-1	TRBJ1-5	NA	NA	TGTGCCAGCAGCAAAATGGACAGTAATAGCAATCAGCCCCAGCATTTT	CASSKMDSNSNQPQHF
TRBV10-3	TRBJ1-2	NA	NA	TGTGCCATCATGGGGACCTATGGCTACACCTTC	CAIMGTYGYTF
TRBV5-1	TRBJ2-5	TRBD2	NA	TGCGCCAGCAAAATAGCCGGGACTAGCGGGATGGAGACCCAGTACTTC	CASKIAGTSGMETQYF
TRBV7-9	TRBJ2-1	NA	NA	TGTGCCAGCAGCTTAGGTGCGGTCTACAATGAGCAGTTCTTC	CASSLGAVYNEQFF
TRBV6-5	TRBJ2-7	NA	NA	TGTGCCAGCAGCCGGGACACAGTGACCTACGAGCAGTACTTC	CASSRDTVTYEQYF
TRBV4-3	TRBJ2-4	NA	many	TGCGCCAGCAGCCAAGACCCCCCGGGGACGTTAGCCAAAAACATTCAGTACTTC	CASSQDPPGTLAKNIQYF
TRBV15	TRBJ2-3	NA	NA	TGTGCCACCAGTCTCGGGCGGACTAGCACAGATACGCAGTATTTT	CATSLGRTSTDTQYF
TRBV7-6	TRBJ2-3	NA	NA	TGTGCCAGCAGCGCCCCCGGGCAGGGTGATACGCAGTATTTT	CASSAPGQGDTQYF